This T cell receptor (beta chain) was recorded in a study of blood T cells in healthy people across ages. Primers used in a second PCR of about 6 to 11 cycles were a sample-barcoded 5' primer and a J-beta primer mix. One entry per CDR3 protein results from TCRdb running MiXCR on the 5' RACE reads. The sample yields approximately 780,000 distinct CDR3 sequences, 20% to 30% seen once. The CDR3 loop spans 12 amino acids. V dropped 4 bases and J dropped 9 bases, with 9 bases sitting between them. In germline, CDR1 is SGHVS, CDR2 FQNEAQ. This sample was shared with a second study, whose subject was T cells of mothers and their children.

The receptor's source is a boy aged 10-17 years in good health. Sequencing was done on a sample of blood. The chain has TRBV7-8 and TRBJ2-2; perhaps TRBD2 as D (7 bases). The CDR3 reads CASSSGGRELFF. The CDR3 DNA is TGTGCCAGCAGCTCGGGGGGCCGGGAGCTGTTTTTT.